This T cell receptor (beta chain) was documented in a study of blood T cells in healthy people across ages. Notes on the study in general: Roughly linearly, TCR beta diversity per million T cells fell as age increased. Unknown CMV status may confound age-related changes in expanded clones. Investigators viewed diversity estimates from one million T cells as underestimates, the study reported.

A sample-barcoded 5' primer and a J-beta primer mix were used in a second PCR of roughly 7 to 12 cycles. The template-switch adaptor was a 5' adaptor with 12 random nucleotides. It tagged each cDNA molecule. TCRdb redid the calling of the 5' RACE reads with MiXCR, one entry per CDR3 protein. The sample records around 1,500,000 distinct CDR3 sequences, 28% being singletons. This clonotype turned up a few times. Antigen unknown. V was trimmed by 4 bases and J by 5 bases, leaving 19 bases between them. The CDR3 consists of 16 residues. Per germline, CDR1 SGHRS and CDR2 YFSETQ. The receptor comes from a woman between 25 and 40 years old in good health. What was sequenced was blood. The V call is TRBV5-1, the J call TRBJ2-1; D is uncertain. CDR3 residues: CASSLNTNPTNNEQFF. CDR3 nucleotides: TGCGCCAGCAGCCTAAACACTAACCCCACCAACAATGAGCAGTTCTTC.